These 25 T cell receptor beta chains were sequenced from one sample in a study of cytomegalovirus exposure and HLA in healthy donors. 13 Jbeta primers and 60 Vbeta primers were used for the PCR. Some clones are missing from TCRdb's copy, which holds only in-frame ones; the method was immunoSEQ multiplex PCR. Here the sample spans around 150,000 clones, 80% being singletons. Sample: PBMCs. The receptors here all came from a man aged 30 to 45 in good health and CMV-seronegative.

The V and J genes are TRBV5-6 and TRBJ1-6; 7 positions agree with TRBD1. The J segment lost 4 bases and the V segment lost 4 bases, leaving 8 bases of the junction unmatched. The V gene's germline CDR1 is SGHDT and CDR2 YYEEEE. The CDR3 is 16 amino acids. CDR3 nucleotides: TGTGCCAGCAGCGCCTTATTGGGACAGTATAATTCACCCCTCCACTTT. Translating it yields CASSALLGQYNSPLHF.

This chain connects TRBV7-2 to TRBJ2-7, with 8 bases that match TRBD2. V lost 2 bases and J lost 0; bases outside the gene matches: 3. The CDR3 totals 15 residues. Per the germline V gene, CDR1 is SGHTA and CDR2 is FQGNSA. The CDR3 reads CASSLSGGLSYEQYF. The DNA of the CDR3 is TGTGCCAGCAGCTTAAGCGGGGGCCTCTCCTACGAGCAGTACTTC.

V is TRBV5-1 and J is TRBJ1-1, with D possibly matching TRBD1 (6 bases). The germline CDR1 and CDR2 sequences are SGHRS and YFSETQ. Trimming removed 2 bases at V and 8 bases at J, with 19 bases between. This CDR3 spans 15 amino acids. The DNA for the CDR3 is TGCGCCAGCAGCTTTGGTACTCAAGACAGGACGGAAGCTTTCTTT. It codes for CASSFGTQDRTEAFF.

The CDR3 sequence: CASSKGQDRLRANEKLFF. CDR3 nucleotides: TGTGCCAGCAGCAAAGGTCAGGACAGGCTGCGAGCTAATGAAAAACTGTTTTTT. The chain is built from TRBV21-1 and TRBJ1-4; the D call of TRBD1 is as the table states it, not checked on the DNA. TRBV21-1 is assigned pseudogene status. The CDR3 is 18 residues long.

The chain uses TRBV7-2 and TRBJ2-3, with 10 bases matching TRBD2. Germline values: CDR1 SGHTA, CDR2 FQGNSA. This CDR3 is 13 amino acids long. Germline trimming cut 5 bases from V and 12 bases from J; bases unmatched to any gene: 8. The CDR3 nucleotides are TGTGCCAGCAGCAACCAGCGGGAGGGCCACCAGTATTTT. It is translated as CASSNQREGHQYF.

V gene TRBV7-8 combines with J gene TRBJ1-1, with a possible D match to TRBD1 (6 bases). The CDR3 totals 14 residues. V was shortened by 1 base and J by 10 bases, with 16 bases between the two germline ends. Germline assignment: CDR1 SGHVS and CDR2 FQNEAQ. In DNA form, the CDR3 reads TGTGCCAGCAGCTTAGTGTCGGGGGGCAGCGGAGCTTTCTTT. Protein sequence: CASSLVSGGSGAFF.

The chain is built from TRBV7-3 and TRBJ2-3, with 8 bases fitting TRBD2. The V and J ends lost 2 bases and 6 bases, in that order; junction bases with no gene match: 10. The CDR3 is 16 amino acids. Germline CDR1 is SGHTA and CDR2 is FQGTGA. The CDR3 loop reads CASSLLAGGRFDTQYF. The CDR3 DNA is TGTGCCAGCAGCTTATTGGCGGGAGGACGGTTCGATACGCAGTATTTT. The full variable domain, its missing parts supplied by reference TRBV7-3 and TRBJ2-3, is GAGVSQTPSNKVTEKGKYVELRCDPISGHTALYWYRQSLGQGPEFLIYFQGTGAADDSGLPNDRFFAVRPEGSVSTLKIQRTERGDSAVYLCASSLLAGGRFDTQYFGPGTRLTVL.

In nucleotides, the CDR3 is TGCGCCAGCAGCCCCGGGACTAGCGGTGGCGGGGAGCTGTTTTTT. As protein: CASSPGTSGGGELFF. This chain links TRBV5-1 with TRBJ2-2, with 11 bases aligning to TRBD2. CDR1 and CDR2 (germline): SGHRS, YFSETQ. The CDR3 is 15 amino acids. The J segment lost 7 bases and the V segment lost 4 bases, leaving 6 bases of the junction unmatched.

The chain couples TRBV7-2 to TRBJ1-5; D not certain. There are 13 residues in the CDR3. CDR1 is SGHTA, CDR2 FQGNSA, per germline. V lost 5 bases, J lost 9 bases, and 14 bases lay in between. This CDR3 reads CASSTTLERPQHF. The CDR3 DNA sequence: TGTGCCAGCAGCACCACCCTAGAACGGCCCCAGCATTTT.

This clone was seen only once. The chain recombines TRBV25-1 with TRBJ1-2; 11 bases match TRBD1. The length of the CDR3 is 15 residues. Germline-derived CDR1 and CDR2 are MGHDK and SYGVNS. The V and J ends lost 7 bases and 4 bases, in that order; junction bases with no gene match: 8. In DNA, the CDR3 is TGTGCCAGCATCGGTCACGGGACAGGGGGCTATGGCTACACCTTC. Protein sequence: CASIGHGTGGYGYTF.

CDR3 in amino acids: CASSLGDRVHTEAFF. In nucleotides, the CDR3 is TGTGCCAGCAGCTTGGGCGACAGGGTCCACACTGAAGCTTTCTTT. The chain employs TRBV7-2 and TRBJ1-1, with TRBD1 matching over 7 bases. The junction had 7 bases not matched to a gene; V was cut back by 3 bases and J by 3 bases. CDR1 and CDR2 from the germline V gene are SGHTA and FQGNSA. The CDR3 is made up of 15 amino acids. Using reference TRBV7-2 and TRBJ1-1 for the parts outside the CDR3, the full variable domain is GAGVSQSPSNKVTEKGKDVELRCDPISGHTALYWYRQSLGQGLEFLIYFQGNSAPDKSGLPSDRFSAERTGGSVSTLTIQRTQQEDSAVYLCASSLGDRVHTEAFFGQGTRLTVV.

The rearrangement links TRBV5-5 to TRBJ2-7; 8 positions agree with TRBD2. The J segment lost 4 bases and the V segment lost 0 bases, leaving 9 bases of the junction unmatched. The germline gives CDR1 SGHKS, CDR2 YYEKEE (reference sequence). The CDR3 runs to 16 residues. The CDR3 region has the DNA TGTGCCAGCAGCTTGGAACCCAGCGGGAGCCGGTACGAGCAGTACTTC. Amino acid sequence: CASSLEPSGSRYEQYF. Drawing the rest from reference TRBV5-5 and TRBJ2-7, the complete variable domain is DAGVTQSPTHLIKTRGQQVTLRCSPISGHKSVSWYQQVLGQGPQFIFQYYEKEERGRGNFPDRFSARQFPNYSSELNVNALLLGDSALYLCASSLEPSGSRYEQYFGPGTRLTVT.

This clone was seen a single time. The rearrangement uses TRBV27 and TRBJ1-4, with D uncertain. The V gene lost 6 bases and the J gene lost 0 bases, with 8 bases spanning the gap. The length of the CDR3 is 14 residues. Germline CDR1 and CDR2: MNHEY and SMNVEV (reference sequence). The CDR3 spells CASRPGATNEKLFF. CDR3 DNA: TGTGCCAGCAGACCCGGGGCAACTAATGAAAAACTGTTTTTT.

In this sample, this clone turned up a few times. The chain has TRBV7-8 and TRBJ1-4; D not resolved. The CDR3 is 14 residues long. The germline CDR1 and CDR2 sequences are SGHVS and FQNEAQ. V was shortened by 5 bases and J by 8 bases, with 15 bases between the two germline ends. Here the CDR3 reads CASSLGGPGEKLFF. The CDR3 DNA sequence: TGTGCCAGCAGCCTGGGAGGGCCCGGCGAAAAACTGTTTTTT.

This clone was observed a handful of times. The chain carries TRBV28 and TRBJ2-3; no firm D call. Germline V gene lookup returns CDR1 MDHEN and CDR2 SYDVKM. There are 15 residues in the CDR3. Trimming took 6 bases from V and 2 from J, leaving 15 bases between them. CDR3 nucleotides: TGTGCCAGCAGCCCCCCTGGCGGCCCCACAGATACGCAGTATTTT. It yields the protein CASSPPGGPTDTQYF.

Turning to this clone: Other DNA sequences in the same sample also yield this CDR3. The V and J genes are TRBV28 and TRBJ2-7, with D possibly TRBD2 on 5 matching bases. Trimming shortened V by 5 bases and J by 2 bases, and 10 bases separated the two germline ends. The CDR3 loop spans 13 amino acids. The V gene's germline CDR1 is MDHEN and CDR2 SYDVKM. The CDR3: CASSPSGTYEQYF. The CDR3 nucleotides are TGTGCCAGCAGTCCTTCGGGGACCTACGAGCAGTACTTC. The full variable domain, in which reference TRBV28 and TRBJ2-7 provide the parts outside the CDR3, is DVKVTQSSRYLVKRTGEKVFLECVQDMDHENMFWYRQDPGLGLRLIYFSYDVKMKEKGDIPEGYSVSREKKERFSLILESASTNQTSMYLCASSPSGTYEQYFGPGTRLTVT.

The chain links TRBV7-3 to TRBJ2-3; D is undetermined. This CDR3 spans 14 amino acids. V lost 2 bases to trimming and J lost 1 base, with 7 bases between them. Germline V gives CDR1 SGHTA, CDR2 FQGTGA. The CDR3 DNA is TGTGCCAGCAGCTTACGGGTGGGCACAGATACGCAGTATTTT. Protein: CASSLRVGTDTQYF.

The chain uses TRBV28 and TRBJ1-5, with 11 bases fitting TRBD1. This CDR3 has 14 amino acids. V gave up 4 bases and J gave up 5 bases; unmatched junction bases: 1. The V gene's germline CDR1 is MDHEN and CDR2 SYDVKM. The CDR3, as DNA: TGTGCCAGCAGTTCGGGACAGGGGGATCAGCCCCAGCATTTT. This sequence encodes CASSSGQGDQPQHF.

This clone was seen only once. The chain uses TRBV28 and TRBJ1-4; D not certain. The germline V gene encodes CDR1 MDHEN and CDR2 SYDVKM. The CDR3 contains 13 residues. The germline V and J ends were trimmed by 3 bases and 8 bases, with 10 bases remaining between them. The CDR3 DNA is TGTGCCAGCAGTTTTCCCCGTCGGGAAAAACTGTTTTTT. Translation gives CASSFPRREKLFF.

The J gene is TRBJ2-5, the V gene TRBV11-1; TRBD1 agrees at 9 bases. Losses at the gene ends were 2 bases for V and 4 bases for J; bases not matched to a gene: 8. The germline CDR1 and CDR2 sequences are SGHAT and FQDESV (reference sequence). CDR3 length: 16 amino acids. The chain's CDR3 is CASSLILGQGAETQYF. The CDR3, as DNA: TGTGCCAGCAGCTTAATCCTGGGACAGGGTGCAGAGACCCAGTACTTC.

This clone was observed a few times. V gene TRBV5-1 combines with J gene TRBJ1-1, with TRBD1 matching over 9 bases. Germline values: CDR1 SGHRS, CDR2 YFSETQ. V trimming: 1 base; J trimming: 1 base; junction bases outside the gene matches: 5. This CDR3 has 16 amino acids. The CDR3 spells CASSLRGQGANTEAFF. The CDR3 DNA reads TGCGCCAGCAGCTTGAGGGGACAGGGTGCGAACACTGAAGCTTTCTTT.

This chain connects TRBV30 to TRBJ1-5, with TRBD1 matching over 10 bases. This CDR3 contains 14 residues. The ends lost 0 bases at V and 6 bases at J; junction bases unmatched: 2. The germline V gene has CDR1 GTSNPN and CDR2 SVGIG (reference sequence). CDR3 DNA: TGTGCCTGGAGTGTAGACAGGGGGCCTCAGCCCCAGCATTTT. It specifies CAWSVDRGPQPQHF.

V gene TRBV29-1 combines with J gene TRBJ1-1, with D perhaps matching TRBD1 (5 bases). V gave up 6 bases and J gave up 1 base, with 12 bases separating them. The CDR3 consists of 13 residues. CDR1 SQVTM and CDR2 ANQGSEA come from the germline V gene. CDR3 sequence: CSVTKTANTEAFF. The CDR3 bases are TGCAGCGTCACCAAGACAGCGAACACTGAAGCTTTCTTT.

The chain recombines TRBV9 with TRBJ2-5, with D possibly being TRBD1 (5 bases). This CDR3 is 14 amino acids long. Looked up from germline, CDR1 is SGDLS and CDR2 is YYNGEE. V lost 3 bases and J lost 5, with 14 bases in between. The CDR3 reads CASSDRRVGETQYF. For the CDR3, the DNA is TGTGCCAGCAGCGATCGCAGGGTGGGTGAGACCCAGTACTTC.

The genes are TRBV6-5 and TRBJ2-7; D not certain. Trimming removed 5 bases from V and 2 bases from J, with 10 bases in between. Germline loops: CDR1 MNHEY, CDR2 SVGAGI. The CDR3 sequence is 13 residues long. Here the CDR3 reads CASSKNPTYEQYF. The CDR3 DNA is TGTGCCAGCAGTAAGAACCCTACCTACGAGCAGTACTTC.